These T cell receptor beta chains were read from a single sample in a study of blood T cell repertoires in COVID-19. The table came from immunoSEQ multiplex PCR; TCRdb's copy has only in-frame clones and leaves some out. The data show some 87,000 clones, around 80% seen once. Sequencing was carried out using peripheral blood. Receptor source: a human donor in a cohort sampled during active COVID-19. The CDR3 runs from the conserved cysteine through the conserved F or W. A D gene is named only where the DNA matches it firmly. The size field is filled for only some rows; it gives once, few, many or a size class.

TRBJ1-5	TRBV18	.	.	CASSQRTIQEPQHF	TGTGCCAGCTCACAACGGACAATTCAAGAGCCCCAGCATTTT
TRBJ2-7	TRBV2	.	.	CATTGSGSYEQYF	TGTGCCACAACAGGCTCTGGGTCCTACGAGCAGTACTTC
TRBJ1-2	TRBV6-5	.	.	CASSKRGYDGYTF	TGTGCCAGCAGTAAGCGGGGGTACGATGGCTACACCTTC
TRBJ2-1	TRBV27	.	.	CASSSHRDNEQFF	TGTGCCAGCAGTTCTCACAGGGACAATGAGCAGTTCTTC
TRBJ2-5	TRBV19	TRBD2	.	CASSPRLAGGKETQYF	TGTGCCAGTAGTCCAAGACTAGCGGGGGGTAAAGAGACCCAGTACTTC
TRBJ1-2	TRBV9	.	.	CASSAVNYGYTF	TGTGCCAGCAGCGCCGTTAACTATGGCTACACCTTC
TRBJ2-7	TRBV7-8	.	.	CASSLGRGHEQYF	TGTGCCAGCAGCTTAGGCAGGGGCCACGAGCAGTACTTC
TRBJ2-1	TRBV12-5	.	.	CASGLVSLARSSYNEQFF	TGTGCTAGTGGTTTGGTAAGTCTAGCTCGAAGCTCCTACAATGAGCAGTTCTTC
TRBJ1-5	TRBV3-1/TRBV3-2	.	.	CASSAGGYSNQPQHF	TGTGCCAGCAGCGCCGGGGGTTATAGCAATCAGCCCCAGCATTTT
TRBJ2-5	TRBV24-1	TRBD1	.	CATSDPQGAETQYF	TGTGCCACCAGTGACCCACAGGGGGCAGAGACCCAGTACTTC
TRBJ2-2	TRBV28	TRBD1	once	CASSPHRGWNTGELFF	TGTGCCAGCAGCCCGCACAGGGGGTGGAACACCGGGGAGCTGTTTTTT
TRBJ2-7	TRBV10-3	.	.	CAISDGQGSYEQYF	TGTGCCATCAGTGACGGGCAGGGGTCCTACGAGCAGTACTTC
TRBJ1-6	TRBV5-4	.	.	CASSPTVNSPLHF	TGTGCCAGCAGCCCGACAGTAAATTCACCCCTCCACTTT
TRBJ2-5	TRBV15	TRBD2	.	CATSGKVAGRGETQYF	TGTGCCACCAGCGGCAAGGTAGCGGGACGGGGAGAGACCCAGTACTTC
TRBJ1-2	TRBV24-1	.	.	CATSDSRENGYTF	TGTGCCACCAGTGATTCCCGGGAGAATGGCTACACCTTC
TRBJ2-3	TRBV11-3	TRBD2	.	CASSLGLANTDTQYF	TGTGCCAGCAGCTTAGGACTAGCGAACACAGATACGCAGTATTTT
TRBJ1-1	TRBV3-1/TRBV3-2	TRBD1	.	CASSQGYRGEGAFF	TGTGCCAGCAGCCAAGGTTACAGGGGGGAGGGAGCTTTCTTT
TRBJ2-1	TRBV18	.	.	CASSRLQGRGKTYNEQFF	TGTGCCAGCTCACGCCTACAAGGCAGGGGCAAAACCTACAATGAGCAGTTCTTC
TRBJ2-7	TRBV18	.	once	CASSLGPGLNSYEQYF	TGTGCCAGCTCACTAGGGCCGGGACTGAACTCCTACGAGCAGTACTTC
TRBJ2-1	TRBV3-1/TRBV3-2	TRBD2	.	CASSQDARTSGTHEQFF	TGTGCCAGCAGCCAAGATGCGCGGACTAGCGGCACACATGAGCAGTTCTTC